This T cell receptor beta chain is drawn from a study of T cells after yellow fever vaccination. This clonotype was counted a few times. TCRdb called the 5' RACE reads again in MiXCR, with one record for every CDR3 protein. The data show 150,000 to 200,000 distinct CDR3 sequences, approximately 6.2% seen once. The starting material was CD4+ T cells sorted from PBMCs, obtained on the day of the first yellow fever vaccination. The source of this sequence is a man aged 18 to 30 who received the YFV17D yellow fever vaccine.

The CDR3 spells CASSFVPHLNTEAFF. The CDR3 region has the DNA TGTGCCAGCAGCTTTGTACCACACTTGAACACTGAAGCTTTCTTT. The J gene is TRBJ1-1, the V gene TRBV7-2; D is unclear. Deletions cut 3 bases from V and 0 bases from J, with 11 bases between. The CDR3 contains 15 residues. Germline CDR1 and CDR2: SGHTA and FQGNSA.